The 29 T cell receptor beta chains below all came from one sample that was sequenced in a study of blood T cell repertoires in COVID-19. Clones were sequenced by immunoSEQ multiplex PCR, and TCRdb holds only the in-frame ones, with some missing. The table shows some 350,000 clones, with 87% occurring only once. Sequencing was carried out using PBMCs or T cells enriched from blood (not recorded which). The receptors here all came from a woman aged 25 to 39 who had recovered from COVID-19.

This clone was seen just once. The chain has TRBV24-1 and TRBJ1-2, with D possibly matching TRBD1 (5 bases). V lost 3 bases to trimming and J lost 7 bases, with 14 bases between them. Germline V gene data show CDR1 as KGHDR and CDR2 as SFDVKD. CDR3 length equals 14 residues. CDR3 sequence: CATSDSRADRGYTF. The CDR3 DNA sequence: TGTGCCACCAGTGATAGCAGGGCGGATCGTGGCTACACCTTC.

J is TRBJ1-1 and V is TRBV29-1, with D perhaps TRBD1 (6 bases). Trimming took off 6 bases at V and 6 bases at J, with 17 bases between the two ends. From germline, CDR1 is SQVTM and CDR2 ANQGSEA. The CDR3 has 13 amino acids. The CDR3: CSVQTGIGAEAFF. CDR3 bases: TGCAGCGTCCAAACAGGGATAGGGGCTGAAGCTTTCTTT.

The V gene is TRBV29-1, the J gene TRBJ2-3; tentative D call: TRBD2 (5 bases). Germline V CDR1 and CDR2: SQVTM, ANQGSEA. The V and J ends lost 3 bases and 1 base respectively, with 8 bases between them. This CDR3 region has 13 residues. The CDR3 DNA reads TGCAGCGTTGAGCTCGGGGGCACAGATACGCAGTATTTT. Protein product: CSVELGGTDTQYF.

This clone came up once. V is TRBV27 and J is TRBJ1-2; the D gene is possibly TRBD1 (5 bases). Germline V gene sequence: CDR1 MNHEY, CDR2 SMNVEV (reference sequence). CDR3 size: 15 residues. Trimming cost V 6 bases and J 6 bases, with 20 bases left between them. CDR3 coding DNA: TGTGCCAGCAGCCAAATTGGTCGGGGGGTCCATGGCTACACCTTC. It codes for CASSQIGRGVHGYTF.

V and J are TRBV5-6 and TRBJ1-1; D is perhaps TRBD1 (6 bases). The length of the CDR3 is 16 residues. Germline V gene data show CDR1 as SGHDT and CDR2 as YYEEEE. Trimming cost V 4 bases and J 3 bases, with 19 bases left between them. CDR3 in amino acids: CASSRNRVAGDTEAFF. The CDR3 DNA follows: TGTGCCAGCAGCCGGAACAGGGTAGCGGGTGACACTGAAGCTTTCTTT.

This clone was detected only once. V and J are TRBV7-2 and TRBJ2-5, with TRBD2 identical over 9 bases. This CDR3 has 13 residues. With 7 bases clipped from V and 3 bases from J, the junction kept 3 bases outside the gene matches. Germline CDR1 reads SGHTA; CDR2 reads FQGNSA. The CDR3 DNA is TGTGCCAGCAAGGAGCGGGGGGAAGAGACCCAGTACTTC. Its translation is CASKERGEETQYF.

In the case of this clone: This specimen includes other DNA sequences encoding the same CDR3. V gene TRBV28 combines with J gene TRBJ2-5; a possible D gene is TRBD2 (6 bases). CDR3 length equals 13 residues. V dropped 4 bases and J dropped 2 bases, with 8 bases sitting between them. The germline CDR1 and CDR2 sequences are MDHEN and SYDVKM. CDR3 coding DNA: TGTGCCAGCAGTTCGACTAGGCAAGAGACCCAGTACTTC. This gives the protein CASSSTRQETQYF. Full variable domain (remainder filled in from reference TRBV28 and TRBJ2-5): DVKVTQSSRYLVKRTGEKVFLECVQDMDHENMFWYRQDPGLGLRLIYFSYDVKMKEKGDIPEGYSVSREKKERFSLILESASTNQTSMYLCASSSTRQETQYFGPGTRLLVL.

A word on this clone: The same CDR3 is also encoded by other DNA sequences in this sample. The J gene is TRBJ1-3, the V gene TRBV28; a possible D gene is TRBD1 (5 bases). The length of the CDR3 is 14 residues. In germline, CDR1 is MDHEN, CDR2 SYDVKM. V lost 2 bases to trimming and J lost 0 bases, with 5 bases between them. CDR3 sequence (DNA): TGTGCCAGCAGTTTAACAGGCTCTGGAAACACCATATATTTT. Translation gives CASSLTGSGNTIYF.

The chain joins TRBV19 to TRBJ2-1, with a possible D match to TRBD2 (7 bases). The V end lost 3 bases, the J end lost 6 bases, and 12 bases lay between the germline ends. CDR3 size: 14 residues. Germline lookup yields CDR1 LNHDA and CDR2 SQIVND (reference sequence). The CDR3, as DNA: TGTGCCAGTAGTATCGAGGGGGGGACCAATGAGCAGTTCTTC. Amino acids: CASSIEGGTNEQFF.

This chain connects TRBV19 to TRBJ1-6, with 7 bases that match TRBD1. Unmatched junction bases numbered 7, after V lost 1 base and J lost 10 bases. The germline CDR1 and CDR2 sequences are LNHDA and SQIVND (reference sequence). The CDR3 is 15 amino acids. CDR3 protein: CASSIGKGARSPLHF. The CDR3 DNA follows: TGTGCCAGTAGTATAGGGAAGGGGGCACGGTCACCCCTCCACTTT. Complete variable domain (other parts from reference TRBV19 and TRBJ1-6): DGGITQSPKYLFRKEGQNVTLSCEQNLNHDAMYWYRQDPGQGLRLIYYSQIVNDFQKGDIAEGYSVSREKKESFPLTVTSAQKNPTAFYLCASSIGKGARSPLHFGNGTRLTVT.

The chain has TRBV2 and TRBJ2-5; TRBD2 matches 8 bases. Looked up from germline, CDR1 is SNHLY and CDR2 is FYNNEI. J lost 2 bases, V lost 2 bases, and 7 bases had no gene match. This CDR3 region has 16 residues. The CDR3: CASSERSGGVQETQYF. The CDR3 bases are TGTGCCAGCAGTGAACGGAGCGGGGGTGTTCAAGAGACCCAGTACTTC.

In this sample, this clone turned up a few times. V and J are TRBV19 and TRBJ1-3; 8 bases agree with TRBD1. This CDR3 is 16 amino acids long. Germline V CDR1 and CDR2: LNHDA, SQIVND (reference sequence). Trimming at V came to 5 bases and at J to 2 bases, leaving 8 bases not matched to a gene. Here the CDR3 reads CASSAFRTGTGNTIYF. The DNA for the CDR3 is TGTGCCAGTAGTGCATTTCGGACAGGGACTGGAAACACCATATATTTT.

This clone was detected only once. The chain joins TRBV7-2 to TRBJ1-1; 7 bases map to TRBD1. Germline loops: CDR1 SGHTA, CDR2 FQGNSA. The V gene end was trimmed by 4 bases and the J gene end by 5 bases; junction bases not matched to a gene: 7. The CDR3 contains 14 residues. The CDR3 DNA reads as TGTGCCAGCAGCTCCCAAACAGGGGTGACTGAAGCTTTCTTT. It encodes CASSSQTGVTEAFF.

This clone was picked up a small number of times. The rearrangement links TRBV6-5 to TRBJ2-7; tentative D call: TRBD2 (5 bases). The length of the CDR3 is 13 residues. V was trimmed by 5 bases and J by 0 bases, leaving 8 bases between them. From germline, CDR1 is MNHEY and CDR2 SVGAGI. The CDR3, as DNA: TGTGCCAGCAGTAGCGGATACTCCTACGAGCAGTACTTC. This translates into CASSSGYSYEQYF.

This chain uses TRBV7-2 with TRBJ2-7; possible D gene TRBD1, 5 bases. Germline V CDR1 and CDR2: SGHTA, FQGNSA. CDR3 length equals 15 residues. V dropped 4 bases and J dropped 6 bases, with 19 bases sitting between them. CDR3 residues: CASSSARDSAGEQYF. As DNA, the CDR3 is TGTGCCAGCAGCTCAGCCCGAGACAGCGCCGGCGAGCAGTACTTC.

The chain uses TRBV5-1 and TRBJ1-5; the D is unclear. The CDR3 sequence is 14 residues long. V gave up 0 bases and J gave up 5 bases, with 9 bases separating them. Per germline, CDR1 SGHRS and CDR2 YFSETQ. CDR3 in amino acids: CASSLGGFDQPQHF. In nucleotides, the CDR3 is TGCGCCAGCAGCTTGGGAGGGTTCGATCAGCCCCAGCATTTT.

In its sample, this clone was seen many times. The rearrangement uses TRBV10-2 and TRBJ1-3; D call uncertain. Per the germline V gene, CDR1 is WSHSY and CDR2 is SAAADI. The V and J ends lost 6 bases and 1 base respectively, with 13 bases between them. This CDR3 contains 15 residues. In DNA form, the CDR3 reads TGCGCCAGCAGCACAGCTATGGTTTCTGGAAACACCATATATTTT. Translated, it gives CASSTAMVSGNTIYF.

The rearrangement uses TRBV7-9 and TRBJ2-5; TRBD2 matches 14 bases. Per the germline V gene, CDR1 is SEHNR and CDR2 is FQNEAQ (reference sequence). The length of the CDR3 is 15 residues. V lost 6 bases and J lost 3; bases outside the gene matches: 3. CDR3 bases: TGTGCCAGCAGTCGGACTAGCGGGGGGAAAGAGACCCAGTACTTC. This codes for CASSRTSGGKETQYF.

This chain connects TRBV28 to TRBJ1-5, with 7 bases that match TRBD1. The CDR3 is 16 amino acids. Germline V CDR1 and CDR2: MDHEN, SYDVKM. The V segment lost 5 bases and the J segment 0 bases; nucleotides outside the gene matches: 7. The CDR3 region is CASSPRDSYSNQPQHF. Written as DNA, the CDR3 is TGTGCCAGCAGTCCTCGGGACAGCTATAGCAATCAGCCCCAGCATTTT.

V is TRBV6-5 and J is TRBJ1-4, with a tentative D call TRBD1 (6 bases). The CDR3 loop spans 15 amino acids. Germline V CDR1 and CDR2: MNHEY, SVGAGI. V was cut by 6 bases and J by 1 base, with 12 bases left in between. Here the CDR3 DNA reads TGTGCCAGCAGCAACAGGGAAGGAACTAATGAAAAACTGTTTTTT. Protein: CASSNREGTNEKLFF.

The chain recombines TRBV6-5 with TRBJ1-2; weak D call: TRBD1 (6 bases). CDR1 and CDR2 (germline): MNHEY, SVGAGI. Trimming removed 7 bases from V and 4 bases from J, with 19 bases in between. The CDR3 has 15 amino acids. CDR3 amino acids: CASTLRGFSLYGYTF. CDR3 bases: TGTGCCAGCACCCTAAGGGGGTTTTCCCTCTATGGCTACACCTTC.

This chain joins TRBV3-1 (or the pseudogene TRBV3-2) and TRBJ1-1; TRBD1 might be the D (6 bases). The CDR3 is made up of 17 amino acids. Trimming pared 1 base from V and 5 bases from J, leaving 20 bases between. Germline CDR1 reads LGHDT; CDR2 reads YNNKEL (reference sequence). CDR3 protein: CASSQGYRARGVTEAFF. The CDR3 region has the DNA TGTGCCAGCAGCCAAGGCTACAGGGCTCGGGGGGTGACTGAAGCTTTCTTT.

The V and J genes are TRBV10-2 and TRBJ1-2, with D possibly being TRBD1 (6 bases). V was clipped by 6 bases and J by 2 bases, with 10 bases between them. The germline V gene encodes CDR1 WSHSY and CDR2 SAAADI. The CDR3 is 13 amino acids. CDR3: CASSVTGNYGYTF. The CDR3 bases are TGCGCCAGCAGCGTTACAGGGAACTATGGCTACACCTTC.

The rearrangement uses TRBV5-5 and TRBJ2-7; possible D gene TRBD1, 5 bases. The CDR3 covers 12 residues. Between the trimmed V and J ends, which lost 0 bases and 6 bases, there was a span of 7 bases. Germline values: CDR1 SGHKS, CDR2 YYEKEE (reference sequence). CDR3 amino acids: CASSLARAEQYF. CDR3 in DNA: TGTGCCAGCAGCTTGGCCAGGGCCGAGCAGTACTTC.

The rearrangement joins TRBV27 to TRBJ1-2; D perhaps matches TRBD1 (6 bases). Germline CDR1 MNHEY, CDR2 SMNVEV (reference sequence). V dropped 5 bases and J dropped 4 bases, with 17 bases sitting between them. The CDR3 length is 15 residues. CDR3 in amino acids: CASSPRTVSPYGYTF. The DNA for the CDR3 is TGTGCCAGCAGTCCCCGGACAGTTTCCCCCTATGGCTACACCTTC.

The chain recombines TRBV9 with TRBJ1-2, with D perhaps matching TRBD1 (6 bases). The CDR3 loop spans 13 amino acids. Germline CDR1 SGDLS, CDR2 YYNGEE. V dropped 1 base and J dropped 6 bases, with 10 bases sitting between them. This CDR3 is CASSVTGSDGYTF. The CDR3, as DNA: TGTGCCAGCAGCGTAACAGGGTCGGATGGCTACACCTTC.

The CDR3 region is CASSLARAGYTF. The CDR3 DNA follows: TGTGCCAGCAGCTTAGCCAGGGCTGGCTACACCTTC. This chain connects TRBV7-9 to TRBJ1-2; TRBD1 might be the D (5 bases). The CDR3 has 12 residues. Germline assignment: CDR1 SEHNR and CDR2 FQNEAQ (reference sequence). V was shortened by 0 bases and J by 7 bases, with 6 bases between the two germline ends.

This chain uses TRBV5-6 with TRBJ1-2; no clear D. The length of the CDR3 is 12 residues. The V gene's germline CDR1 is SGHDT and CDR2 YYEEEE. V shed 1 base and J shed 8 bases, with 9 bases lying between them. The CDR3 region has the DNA TGTGCCAGCAGCTTGTGGGGAGGAGGCTACACCTTC. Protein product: CASSLWGGGYTF.

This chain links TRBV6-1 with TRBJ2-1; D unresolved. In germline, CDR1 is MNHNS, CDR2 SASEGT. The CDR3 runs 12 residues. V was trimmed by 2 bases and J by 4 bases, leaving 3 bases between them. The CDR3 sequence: CASSEPYNEQFF. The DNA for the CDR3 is TGTGCCAGCAGTGAACCTTACAATGAGCAGTTCTTC.